The 10 T cell receptor beta chains below were found in one sample sequenced in a study of tumor-infiltrating lymphocytes in primary liver carcinoma. Starting from 500 ng of total RNA, TCR beta cDNA was produced with a primer in the constant region. Each TCR beta library was derived from three nested multiplex PCR rounds that employed slightly modified ARM-PCR. Running 9 to 11 cycles apiece, the first two PCR rounds relied on TRBV1-TRBV30 forward primers together with a C-beta reverse primer. In TCRdb, the multiplex PCR reads were re-called with MiXCR into one record per CDR3 protein. The repertoire holds tens of thousands of distinct CDR3 sequences, with approximately 70% as singletons. Each 20-30 mg portion of unsorted bulk tissue served as the source for co-extraction of RNA and DNA. Sequencing input: tumor-adjacent normal liver tissue. These receptor sequences come from a middle-aged man with primary liver carcinoma and hepatitis B virus infection.

To note about this clonotype: One end of the junction fails to match germline, which may point to a read error. The rearrangement joins TRBV11-2 to TRBJ2-3; 7 bases line up with TRBD2. Germline V gene lookup returns CDR1 SGHAT and CDR2 FQNNGV. This CDR3 contains 17 residues. This CDR3 is CARSSLPLGGSTNTQYF. In DNA, the CDR3 is TGTGCCAGGAGCTCCTTGCCCCTGGGCGGGAGCACAAATACGCAGTATTTT.

This chain links TRBV30 with TRBJ2-7; D possibly corresponds to TRBD1 (6 bases). This CDR3 contains 16 residues. The germline gives CDR1 GTSNPN, CDR2 SVGIG (reference sequence). In DNA form, the CDR3 reads TGTGTCTGCAGTGTAAAACAGGGAAGAGGGAACTACGAGCAGTACTTC. Amino acid sequence: CVCSVKQGRGNYEQYF.

A remark on this clonotype: Here the CDR3 omits its conserved ending phenylalanine or tryptophan, so a read error is the likely source. This chain joins TRBV12-3 or TRBV12-4 and TRBJ2-7; D call uncertain. The CDR3 runs to 11 residues. V shed 5 bases and J shed 7 bases, with 9 bases lying between them. Written as DNA, the CDR3 is TGTGCCAGCAGTCAGTTTCTGGAGCAGTACTTA. Protein sequence: CASSQFLEQYL.

Notes on this clonotype: The CDR3 end shows no conserved phenylalanine or tryptophan, and so a read error is likely. No DNA is shown, since the ends of the CDR3 on it are uncertain; the CDR3 is the one TCRdb lists. The gene calls are TRBV6-5 and TRBJ2-1; the D segment call TRBD2 is taken from the table without a DNA check. The germline V gene has CDR1 MNHEY and CDR2 SVGAGI. With termini counted, the CDR3 has 15 amino acids. CDR3: CASSYRTTGPNEQFL.

This clonotype came up a few times. The chain is built from TRBV5-1 and TRBJ2-3; D might be TRBD1 (6 bases). CDR1 and CDR2 (germline): SGHRS, YFSETQ. The CDR3 is 14 amino acids. With 7 bases removed from V and 0 bases from J, the gap between germline ends came to 12 bases. The CDR3 DNA follows: TGCGCCAGCGTGAGAGGGGGAAGCACAGATACGCAGTATTTT. Translating gives CASVRGGSTDTQYF.

Remarks on this clonotype: A read error may account for a junction end that differs from germline. The genes are TRBV11-2 and TRBJ2-1; D remains ambiguous. The CDR3 is made up of 15 amino acids. The V gene's germline CDR1 is SGHAT and CDR2 FQNNGV. CDR3 DNA sequence: TGTGCCAGCAGCTTATCCTCCCGAAGTGACAATGTGCAGTTCTTC. Its protein is CASSLSSRSDNVQFF.

The count of this clonotype is one. The germline gene is not matched at one end of the junction; a read error may be the cause. This rearrangement joins TRBV5-6 to TRBJ1-2, with D unclear. CDR3 length equals 13 residues. Germline V lookup: CDR1 SGHDT, CDR2 YYEEEE. For the CDR3, the DNA is TGTGCCAGCGGCTTGGTAGGGATGGGAGGCTACACCTTC. It encodes CASGLVGMGGYTF.

The chain carries TRBV6-2 or TRBV6-3 and TRBJ2-2, with a tentative D call TRBD2 (6 bases). Trimming cost V 7 bases and J 6 bases, with 21 bases left between them. Per germline, CDR1 MNHEY and CDR2 SVGEGT. The CDR3 has 16 residues. CDR3 coding DNA: TGTGCCAGCACCGGCGGGGCGGCTACCAACGCCGGGGAGCTGTTTTTT. Its translation is CASTGGAATNAGELFF.

Comment on this clonotype: Sequence at one end of the junction differs from germline and may be a read error. The chain carries TRBV6-1 and TRBJ2-7; 10 bases agree with TRBD1. CDR3 size: 13 residues. Looked up from germline, CDR1 is MNHNS and CDR2 is SASEGT. In DNA, the CDR3 is TGTGCAAGCAGGGGGACAGGGGAGATCGGGCAGTACTTC. Its translation: CASRGTGEIGQYF.

The rearrangement uses TRBV11-3 and TRBJ2-1; D may be TRBD2 (6 bases). Trimming pared 5 bases from V and 9 bases from J, leaving 14 bases between. From germline, CDR1 is SGHNT and CDR2 YENEEA. CDR3 length: 13 amino acids. The CDR3 protein is CASSVAGSGEQFF. CDR3 bases: TGTGCCAGCAGCGTCGCGGGGTCAGGTGAGCAGTTCTTC.